The present T cell receptor (beta chain) was sequenced within a study of T cell repertoires in cytomegalovirus infection. Study-wide context: Through public TCR beta signatures, both CMV infection and matching HLA type were indicated. Findings of the study overall: Totalled public TCR beta family frequency picked out people who carried CMV plus the relevant HLA. The ex vivo response was dominated by HLA-C-restricted CMV-specific TCR beta clonotypes.

Trimming took 5 bases from V and 6 from J; bases not matched to a gene: 6. The V gene's germline CDR1 is SGHTA and CDR2 FQGNSA. The CDR3 sequence is 14 residues long. In TCRdb, the reads were re-called with MiXCR into one record per CDR3 protein. The data hold some 320,000 distinct CDR3 sequences, with 25% to 35% observed a single time. This clonotype was counted only a few times. Its antigen is undetermined. The starting material was cultured PBMCs, obtained from culture after CMV antigen stimulation. The receptor comes from a human donor in good health (CMV status not recorded). Some clones in this sample may be carry-over from other donors' samples. The genes are TRBV7-2 and TRBJ2-7, with 11 bases that match TRBD1. The CDR3 nucleotides are TGTGCCAGCAGCCCGGACAGGGGGCGAGTCGAGCAGTACTTC. Its translation is CASSPDRGRVEQYF.